Shown below are 12 T cell receptor beta chains from a single sample sequenced in a study of cytomegalovirus exposure and HLA in healthy donors. The PCR ran on 60 Vbeta and 13 Jbeta primers. Only in-frame clones appear in the TCRdb table, and some are missing; sequencing was by immunoSEQ multiplex PCR. The sample has around 300,000 clones, about 75% seen once. Sequencing input: PBMCs. These TCRs come from a female donor in good health and CMV-seronegative.

This rearrangement joins TRBV5-1 to TRBJ2-2; 9 nucleotides align to TRBD1. V lost 5 bases, J lost 7 bases, and 3 bases stayed unmatched. The CDR3 sequence is 13 residues long. CDR1 SGHRS and CDR2 YFSETQ come from the germline V gene. The CDR3 nucleotides read TGCGCCAGCAGACAGGGGGCGAGCGGGGAGCTGTTTTTT. This gives the protein CASRQGASGELFF.

The chain is built from TRBV28 and TRBJ2-7; 14 nucleotides line up with TRBD2. J lost 2 bases, V lost 6 bases, and 3 bases had no gene match. The germline gives CDR1 MDHEN, CDR2 SYDVKM. This CDR3 comprises 15 residues. Written as DNA, the CDR3 is TGTGCCAGCAGGGAGGGACTAGCGGGGGCCTACGAGCAGTACTTC. Encoded protein: CASREGLAGAYEQYF.

This clone was detected only a few times. V usage is TRBV2 and J usage is TRBJ2-2; TRBD2 might be the D (6 bases). Trimming removed 2 bases at V and 4 bases at J, with 11 bases between. The CDR3 totals 15 residues. Germline CDR1 is SNHLY and CDR2 is FYNNEI. The CDR3: CASSEKAGLTGELFF. The CDR3 DNA sequence: TGTGCCAGCAGTGAAAAGGCGGGGCTCACCGGGGAGCTGTTTTTT.

The chain carries TRBV5-4 and TRBJ2-1; the match to TRBD1 covers 7 bases. Per germline, CDR1 SGHNT and CDR2 YYREEE (reference sequence). The CDR3 is 15 residues long. J lost 0 bases, V lost 3 bases, and 3 bases had no gene match. The CDR3 region is CASSWDRFSYNEQFF. The DNA of the CDR3 is TGTGCCAGCAGCTGGGACAGATTCTCCTACAATGAGCAGTTCTTC.

This chain connects TRBV6-5 to TRBJ1-5, with D perhaps matching TRBD1 (6 bases). Germline V gene sequence: CDR1 MNHEY, CDR2 SVGAGI. The V gene lost 4 bases and the J gene lost 5 bases, with 12 bases spanning the gap. CDR3 length: 14 amino acids. CDR3 amino acids: CASSLAGAYQPQHF. Here the CDR3 DNA reads TGTGCCAGCAGTTTAGCAGGGGCGTATCAGCCCCAGCATTTT.

V and J are TRBV5-6 and TRBJ2-7; D is possibly TRBD1 (6 bases). Between the trimmed V and J ends, which lost 2 bases and 6 bases, there was a span of 15 bases. Germline V gene lookup returns CDR1 SGHDT and CDR2 YYEEEE. This CDR3 region has 14 residues. The CDR3 DNA follows: TGTGCCAGCAGCTTTATGGGGGCGCAACCCGAGCAGTACTTC. Translation gives CASSFMGAQPEQYF.

The chain joins TRBV5-1 to TRBJ2-7; 9 bases line up with TRBD2. CDR3 length: 15 amino acids. The J segment lost 2 bases and the V segment lost 3 bases, leaving 6 bases of the junction unmatched. Germline V gene lookup returns CDR1 SGHRS and CDR2 YFSETQ. CDR3 protein: CASSSIAGATYEQYF. CDR3 nucleotide sequence: TGCGCCAGCAGCTCGATAGCGGGAGCTACCTACGAGCAGTACTTC.

The chain joins TRBV7-3 to TRBJ2-1, with D perhaps matching TRBD2 (5 bases). The germline gives CDR1 SGHTA, CDR2 FQGTGA. CDR3 length: 13 amino acids. Trimming shortened V by 3 bases and J by 10 bases, and 13 bases separated the two germline ends. CDR3 in amino acids: CASSFGVSGEQFF. CDR3 nucleotide sequence: TGTGCCAGCAGCTTTGGTGTGAGCGGAGAGCAGTTCTTC.

The genes are TRBV20-1 and TRBJ2-1; D call uncertain. V was clipped by 6 bases and J by 5 bases, with 8 bases between them. The CDR3 consists of 11 residues. Germline V gives CDR1 DFQATT, CDR2 SNEGSKA (reference sequence). The CDR3: CSAASHNEQFF. The DNA for the CDR3 is TGCAGTGCAGCGAGTCACAATGAGCAGTTCTTC.

The rearrangement joins TRBV10-3 to TRBJ2-1; 13 nucleotides match TRBD2. The CDR3 contains 19 residues. V lost 0 bases, J lost 12 bases, and 17 bases stayed unmatched. The V gene's germline CDR1 is ENHRY and CDR2 SYGVKD. The CDR3: CAISESGTAGLAGMVGQFF. For the CDR3, the DNA is TGTGCCATCAGTGAGTCCGGGACAGCGGGACTAGCGGGAATGGTAGGGCAGTTCTTC.

This clone was seen only a few times. Germline is not matched at one junction end, which may reflect a read error. The rearrangement uses TRBV7-9 and TRBJ2-7, with D maybe TRBD1 (6 bases). CDR3 length: 12 amino acids. Germline CDR1 and CDR2: SEHNR and FQNEAQ (reference sequence). CDR3 in DNA: TGTTCCAGCAGCTTAACACAGGGCGAGCAGTACTTC. Its protein is CSSSLTQGEQYF. Combining the CDR3 with reference TRBV7-9 and TRBJ2-7 gives the whole variable domain DTGVSQNPRHKITKRGQNVTFRCDPISEHNRLYWYRQTLGQGPEFLTYFQNEAQLEKSRLLSDRFSAERPKGSFSTLEIQRTEQGDSAMYLCSSSLTQGEQYFGPGTRLTVT.

J is TRBJ2-3 and V is TRBV5-1; D perhaps matches TRBD1 (5 bases). This CDR3 has 17 residues. CDR1 is SGHRS and CDR2 is YFSETQ in the germline V gene. Trimming took 4 bases from V and 5 from J, leaving 23 bases between them. CDR3 region: CASSTAPLGAGEDTQYF. CDR3 coding DNA: TGCGCCAGCAGCACCGCACCCCTAGGGGCTGGGGAAGATACGCAGTATTTT.